The subject of this entry is one T cell receptor beta chain. The data originate from a study of somatic mutations in cytotoxic T cells in rheumatoid arthritis. The germline V and J ends were trimmed by 5 bases and 0 bases, with 14 bases remaining between them. The length of the CDR3 is 15 residues. Germline-derived CDR1 and CDR2 are SGHVS and FQNEAQ. TCRdb's copy holds only in-frame clones and misses some; the assay was immunoSEQ multiplex PCR. The table has around 11,000 clones, 55% to 75% seen once. Sequencing was performed on CD8+ T cells sorted from blood. The chain employs TRBV7-8 and TRBJ2-7; tentative D call: TRBD2 (7 bases). The receptor's source is an adult with rheumatoid arthritis. The CDR3 region is CASSREGGGSYEQYF. As DNA, the CDR3 is TGTGCCAGCAGCCGAGAGGGGGGGGGCTCCTACGAGCAGTACTTC.